These 18 T cell receptor beta chains originate from one sample sequenced in a study of Ad26.COV2.S vaccination and SARS-CoV-2 variants (dated by TCRdb to 2020 to 2022). The library was prepared using the immunoSEQ multiplex PCR assay. Entries here come from immuneACCESS through TCRdb and include only in-frame sequences with V and J called. Some clones fail to appear in such tables; in the studies checked, an unresolved V gene covers under half of the shortfall, and the cause of the remainder is unknown. The sample has about 350,000 clones on record, around 90% of them singletons. The ten largest clones capture approximately 5.9% of the sample. The treatment or condition label for this specimen denotes: around 19 received Ad26.COV2.S at low or high dose, single or two shots; about five received placebo; per-sample allocation not given. Repertoires of vaccine and placebo recipients were sequenced from samples collected on day 63 after the first injection.

The sequences come from peripheral blood, collected in a trial of Ad26.COV2.S vaccine versus placebo. The receptors stem from a person aged 18-60 years who received the Ad26.COV2.S COVID-19 vaccine or a placebo.

This chain uses TRBV9 with TRBJ2-4, with TRBD1 identical over 10 bases. There are 15 residues in the CDR3. Germline CDR1 is SGDLS and CDR2 is YYNGEE. J lost 7 bases, V lost 0 bases, and 4 bases had no gene match. The CDR3 DNA reads as TGTGCCAGCAGCGTAGGTAGACAGGGGGCTAACATTCAGTACTTC. Translated, it gives CASSVGRQGANIQYF.

The gene calls are TRBV9 and TRBJ1-4, with D possibly TRBD1 on 5 matching bases. V lost 3 bases to trimming and J lost 0 bases, with 12 bases between them. The V gene's germline CDR1 is SGDLS and CDR2 YYNGEE. This CDR3 spans 16 amino acids. The CDR3, as DNA: TGTGCCAGCAGCGCATACTGGGACTCAACTAATGAAAAACTGTTTTTT. Its protein product is CASSAYWDSTNEKLFF.

V usage is TRBV28 and J usage is TRBJ1-2, with 9 bases fitting TRBD1. Germline CDR1 is MDHEN and CDR2 is SYDVKM. With V trimmed by 6 bases and J by 5 bases, 10 bases remained unmatched. This CDR3 has 15 amino acids. As DNA, the CDR3 is TGTGCCAGCAGCGTTACAGGGGGCGGTACTTATGGCTACACCTTC. Protein: CASSVTGGGTYGYTF.

The chain has TRBV7-2 and TRBJ1-2; D unresolved. The germline V gene encodes CDR1 SGHTA and CDR2 FQGNSA. V gave up 0 bases and J gave up 4 bases, with 9 bases separating them. This CDR3 region has 14 residues. DNA of the CDR3: TGTGCCAGCAGCTTAGCTGGCAAGGCCTATGGCTACACCTTC. Translated: CASSLAGKAYGYTF.

This clone was recorded many times. DNA for the CDR3: TGTGCCAGCAGTTACTCGAAGGGGAGCCAGCCCCAGCATTTT. This codes for CASSYSKGSQPQHF. The rearrangement links TRBV6-5 to TRBJ1-5, with D tentatively TRBD1 (5 bases). The V end was cut by 0 bases, the J end by 7 bases, with 10 bases between. CDR3 length: 14 residues. Germline V CDR1 and CDR2: MNHEY, SVGAGI.

The chain recombines TRBV5-5 with TRBJ2-2; TRBD1 aligns across 8 bases. The germline V gene has CDR1 SGHKS and CDR2 YYEKEE (reference sequence). The CDR3 is made up of 19 amino acids. The ends lost 6 bases at V and 5 bases at J; junction bases unmatched: 21. The CDR3 nucleotides are TGTGCCAGCACCCTTATACCCAGCACAGGACAGGGAAAAACCGGGGAGCTGTTTTTT. It is translated as CASTLIPSTGQGKTGELFF.

The gene calls are TRBV9 and TRBJ2-4; 8 nucleotides agree with TRBD2. After removal of 0 bases from V and 6 bases from J, the junction contained 8 bases not matched to a gene. Germline V CDR1 and CDR2: SGDLS, YYNGEE. The CDR3 contains 16 residues. CDR3 DNA sequence: TGTGCCAGCAGCGTAGACCACGGGGGGGCTGGAAACATTCAGTACTTC. Amino acids: CASSVDHGGAGNIQYF.

V is TRBV4-1 and J is TRBJ2-1, with D unresolved. The CDR3 is 18 amino acids. Germline assignment: CDR1 MGHRA and CDR2 YSYEKL. Trimming removed 1 base at V and 6 bases at J, with 22 bases between. CDR3 in DNA: TGCGCCAGCAGCCAAGGTGCCTCCGCGCGGTTTAGTGTCAATGAGCAGTTCTTC. It specifies CASSQGASARFSVNEQFF.

The chain employs TRBV6-2 or TRBV6-3 and TRBJ1-1; D remains ambiguous. Germline V CDR1 and CDR2: MNHEY, SVGEGT. Trimming cost V 2 bases and J 10 bases, with 14 bases left between them. CDR3 length: 13 amino acids. The CDR3 loop is CASSYPNGWGAFF. In nucleotides, the CDR3 is TGTGCCAGCAGTTACCCGAATGGCTGGGGAGCTTTCTTT.

This clone was detected only once. This chain joins TRBV7-8 and TRBJ1-3; 8 bases agree with TRBD1. Germline-derived CDR1 and CDR2 are SGHVS and FQNEAQ. The junction had 10 bases not matched to a gene; V was cut back by 5 bases and J by 4 bases. This CDR3 region has 16 residues. The CDR3 region is CASSHTARTGGNTIYF. Written as DNA, the CDR3 is TGTGCCAGCAGCCACACGGCGCGGACAGGGGGAAACACCATATATTTT.

The chain recombines TRBV28 with TRBJ2-7; 9 bases match TRBD1. After removal of 5 bases from V and 3 bases from J, the junction contained 8 bases not matched to a gene. This CDR3 comprises 15 residues. Germline assignment: CDR1 MDHEN and CDR2 SYDVKM. CDR3 region: CASSPSGQGSYEQYF. DNA for the CDR3: TGTGCCAGCAGTCCCTCGGGACAGGGAAGCTACGAGCAGTACTTC. The whole variable domain, remainder taken from reference TRBV28 and TRBJ2-7, is DVKVTQSSRYLVKRTGEKVFLECVQDMDHENMFWYRQDPGLGLRLIYFSYDVKMKEKGDIPEGYSVSREKKERFSLILESASTNQTSMYLCASSPSGQGSYEQYFGPGTRLTVT.

The chain has TRBV20-1 and TRBJ2-1, with TRBD2 matching over 7 bases. In germline, CDR1 is DFQATT, CDR2 SNEGSKA (reference sequence). V gave up 3 bases and J gave up 4 bases; unmatched junction bases: 6. The CDR3 runs to 14 residues. The CDR3 sequence: CSASGLADYNEQFF. CDR3 DNA: TGCAGTGCTAGTGGCCTAGCGGATTACAATGAGCAGTTCTTC.

To note about this clone: Other nucleotide sequences from this sample produce the same CDR3. As DNA, the CDR3 is TGTGCCAGCAGCGCCGGGACTAGCGGCTCCTACGAGCAGTACTTC. It is translated as CASSAGTSGSYEQYF. The chain combines TRBV5-4 with TRBJ2-7, with 11 positions matching TRBD2. The J segment lost 0 bases and the V segment lost 4 bases, leaving 3 bases of the junction unmatched. The CDR3 covers 15 residues. The germline gives CDR1 SGHNT, CDR2 YYREEE (reference sequence).

CDR3 loop: CAWSEGHGYTF. CDR3 sequence (DNA): TGTGCCTGGAGTGAGGGTCATGGCTACACCTTC. The chain has TRBV30 and TRBJ1-2, with no clear D. Germline V gives CDR1 GTSNPN, CDR2 SVGIG (reference sequence). V lost 1 base and J lost 6, with 6 bases in between. The CDR3 is 11 residues long.

DNA of the CDR3: TGTGCCAGCAGCCCCAATTCGGACAGCGGCCTAGCTAGCAATCAGCCCCAGCATTTT. This encodes CASSPNSDSGLASNQPQHF. The chain has TRBV7-6 and TRBJ1-5; a weak D match, TRBD1 (6 bases). Germline V lookup: CDR1 SGHVS, CDR2 FNYEAQ. The V and J ends lost 5 bases and 0 bases respectively, with 23 bases between them. The CDR3 extends over 19 amino acids.

V and J are TRBV7-2 and TRBJ2-1, with TRBD1 matching over 10 bases. With 5 bases clipped from V and 8 bases from J, the junction kept 6 bases outside the gene matches. The CDR3 is made up of 14 amino acids. Germline CDR1 and CDR2: SGHTA and FQGNSA. The CDR3 region has the DNA TGTGCCAGCAGCGCCGACAGGGGGCGGGATGAGCAGTTCTTC. The encoded protein is CASSADRGRDEQFF.

The chain recombines TRBV19 with TRBJ1-3; a weak D match, TRBD1 (5 bases). Germline V gene sequence: CDR1 LNHDA, CDR2 SQIVND (reference sequence). The length of the CDR3 is 17 residues. V dropped 0 bases and J dropped 0 bases, with 12 bases sitting between them. The CDR3 loop is CASSIESGSGSGNTIYF. CDR3 coding DNA: TGTGCCAGTAGTATAGAATCAGGGTCTGGCTCTGGAAACACCATATATTTT.

The chain carries TRBV30 and TRBJ2-7, with a tentative D call TRBD1 (5 bases). Germline CDR1 GTSNPN, CDR2 SVGIG (reference sequence). The CDR3 has 15 residues. V was shortened by 1 base and J by 4 bases, with 17 bases between the two germline ends. The CDR3 DNA follows: TGTGCCTGGAGTGCAACCATCAGGGCAAGGTACGAGCAGTACTTC. This codes for CAWSATIRARYEQYF.